Listed below are T cell receptor beta chains from one sample, sequenced in a study of blood T cell repertoires in COVID-19. Some clones are missing from TCRdb's copy, which holds only in-frame ones; the method was immunoSEQ multiplex PCR. The table records approximately 83,000 clones, 88% of them present only once. The specimen was peripheral blood. The receptors here all came from a man between 70 and 80 years old with acute or convalescent COVID-19. Both conserved end residues are part of each CDR3. D genes are given only for firm matches. A clone size is listed for some rows: how often the clone was seen (once, few, many), or a class if it is expanded.

j_gene	v_gene	d_gene	abundance	CDR3aa	CDR3nt
TRBJ2-3	TRBV3-1/TRBV3-2	-	-	CASSPSWRHSTDTQYF	TGTGCCAGCAGCCCCAGCTGGCGGCACTCCACAGATACGCAGTATTTT
TRBJ2-2	TRBV6-5	-	-	CASRPDRLGELFF	TGTGCCAGCAGGCCCGACAGGCTCGGGGAGCTGTTTTTT
TRBJ2-3	TRBV24-1	TRBD2	-	CATSDLGTSGGSTDTQYF	TGTGCCACCAGTGATTTGGGGACTAGCGGGGGTAGCACAGATACGCAGTATTTT
TRBJ2-4	TRBV18	TRBD2	-	CASSPVGGEAKNIQYF	TGTGCCAGCTCACCCGTTGGGGGGGAGGCCAAAAACATTCAGTACTTC
TRBJ2-2	TRBV5-4	TRBD1	-	CASSFRDRGFGELFF	TGTGCCAGCAGCTTTCGGGACAGGGGATTCGGGGAGCTGTTTTTT
TRBJ2-1	TRBV9	-	-	CASSVGGAGGANEQFF	TGTGCCAGCAGCGTAGGAGGGGCTGGCGGGGCCAATGAGCAGTTCTTC
TRBJ2-2	TRBV7-6	-	-	CASSGGLQFFSGELFF	TGTGCCAGCAGCGGGGGACTCCAATTCTTCTCCGGGGAGCTGTTTTTT
TRBJ1-4	TRBV11-2	TRBD1	once	CASSLTGQPTEKLFF	TGTGCCAGCAGCTTAACGGGACAGCCTACTGAAAAACTGTTTTTT
TRBJ1-6	TRBV11-2	-	-	CASSLELPPNSPLHF	TGTGCCAGCAGCTTAGAGCTACCTCCGAATTCACCCCTCCACTTT
TRBJ1-5	TRBV24-1	-	-	CATSDSGTSSNQPQHF	TGTGCCACCAGTGATTCCGGGACAAGTAGCAATCAGCCCCAGCATTTT
TRBJ2-1	TRBV18	-	-	CASSPLALSYNEQFF	TGTGCCAGCTCACCCCTAGCTTTATCCTACAATGAGCAGTTCTTC
TRBJ1-5	TRBV2	-	once	CASSVGQPGNQPQHF	TGTGCCAGCAGTGTTGGACAGCCCGGCAATCAGCCCCAGCATTTT
TRBJ2-2	TRBV7-2	-	-	CASSLGLAITGELFF	TGTGCCAGCAGCTTAGGGCTAGCGATCACCGGGGAGCTGTTTTTT
TRBJ2-7	TRBV7-2	TRBD1	-	CASSYSGTGTYYEQYF	TGTGCCAGCAGCTACTCCGGGACAGGGACCTACTACGAGCAGTACTTC
TRBJ2-7	TRBV29-1	-	-	CSVGQATYEQYF	TGCAGCGTTGGACAGGCAACCTACGAGCAGTACTTC
TRBJ2-7	TRBV6-2/TRBV6-3	-	-	CASSYTIGSSYEQYF	TGTGCCAGCAGTTACACTATAGGGAGCTCCTACGAGCAGTACTTC
TRBJ2-1	TRBV24-1	TRBD2	-	CATSDPTSGFVNEQFF	TGTGCCACCAGTGACCCGACTAGCGGGTTCGTCAATGAGCAGTTCTTC
TRBJ1-1	TRBV28	-	-	CAIKWGVVNTEAFF	TGTGCCATCAAATGGGGGGTAGTGAACACTGAAGCTTTCTTT
TRBJ1-1	TRBV15	TRBD1	-	CATMDRGLGTEAFF	TGTGCCACCATGGACAGGGGGTTAGGGACTGAAGCTTTCTTT
TRBJ2-5	TRBV3-1/TRBV3-2	TRBD2	-	CASSQDGTSGGSGTQYF	TGTGCCAGCAGCCAAGACGGGACTAGCGGGGGGTCCGGGACCCAGTACTTC
TRBJ1-6	TRBV27	TRBD1	-	CASRTTGVSPLHF	TGTGCCAGCAGAACCACAGGGGTCTCACCCCTCCACTTT
TRBJ2-1	TRBV28	-	-	CASSRYGLGEQFF	TGTGCCAGCAGCCGATATGGGCTCGGCGAGCAGTTCTTC
TRBJ1-2	TRBV5-4	TRBD1	-	CASSPGDRDYGYTF	TGTGCCAGCAGCCCCGGGGACAGGGACTATGGCTACACCTTC
TRBJ1-4	TRBV28	-	-	CASHGSEEGSDEKLFF	TGTGCCAGCCATGGATCGGAGGAGGGGTCGGATGAAAAACTGTTTTTT
TRBJ2-5	TRBV7-8	-	-	CASSIYRAQETQYF	TGTGCCAGCAGCATTTACAGGGCCCAAGAGACCCAGTACTTC
TRBJ1-5	TRBV27	TRBD1	-	CASRPTGSRQPQHF	TGTGCCAGCAGACCGACAGGGTCGAGGCAGCCCCAGCATTTT
TRBJ1-5	TRBV5-1	-	-	CASSLGSGNQPQHF	TGCGCCAGCAGCTTGGGTTCAGGGAATCAGCCCCAGCATTTT
TRBJ1-3	TRBV3-1/TRBV3-2	TRBD1	-	CASSQPTGIGNTIYF	TGTGCCAGCAGCCAACCGACAGGGATCGGAAACACCATATATTTT
TRBJ2-1	TRBV13	TRBD1	-	CASSLVWDRGYNEQFF	TGTGCCAGCAGCTTAGTTTGGGACAGGGGATACAATGAGCAGTTCTTC
TRBJ2-7	TRBV7-2	-	-	CASSLVLLGASYEQYF	TGTGCCAGCAGCTTAGTCCTACTGGGGGCCTCCTACGAGCAGTACTTC